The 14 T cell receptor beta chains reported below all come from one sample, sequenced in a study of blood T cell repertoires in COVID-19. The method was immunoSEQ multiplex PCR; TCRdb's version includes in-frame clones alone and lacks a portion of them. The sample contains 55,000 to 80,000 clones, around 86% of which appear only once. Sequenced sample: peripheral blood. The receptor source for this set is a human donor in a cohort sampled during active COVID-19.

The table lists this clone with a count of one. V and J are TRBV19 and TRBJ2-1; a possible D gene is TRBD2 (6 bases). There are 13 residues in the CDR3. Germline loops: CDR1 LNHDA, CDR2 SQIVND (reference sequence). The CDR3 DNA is TGTGCGGCGGCCGGGACTCGAAACAATGAGCAGTTCTTC. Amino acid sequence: CAAAGTRNNEQFF.

CDR3 in amino acids: CASSPPSGLAKNIQYF. CDR3 bases: TGTGCCAGCTCACCACCGAGCGGACTAGCCAAAAACATTCAGTACTTC. The chain recombines TRBV18 with TRBJ2-4, with D perhaps TRBD2 (5 bases). The length of the CDR3 is 16 residues. V lost 0 bases to trimming and J lost 0 bases, with 9 bases between them. Germline CDR1 KGHSH, CDR2 LQKENI.

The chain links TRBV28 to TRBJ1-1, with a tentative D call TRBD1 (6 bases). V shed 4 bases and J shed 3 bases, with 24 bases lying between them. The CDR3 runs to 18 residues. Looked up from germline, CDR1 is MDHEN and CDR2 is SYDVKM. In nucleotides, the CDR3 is TGTGCCAGCAGTTCCACGAGCCCAGCGGGGGCGCGTGACACTGAAGCTTTCTTT. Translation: CASSSTSPAGARDTEAFF.

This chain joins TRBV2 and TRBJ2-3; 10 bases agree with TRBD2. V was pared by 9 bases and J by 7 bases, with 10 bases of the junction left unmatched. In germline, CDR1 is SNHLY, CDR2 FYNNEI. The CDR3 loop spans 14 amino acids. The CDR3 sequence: CASYRAGGLNTQYF. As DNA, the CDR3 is TGTGCCAGTTATAGAGCGGGGGGGCTGAATACGCAGTATTTT.

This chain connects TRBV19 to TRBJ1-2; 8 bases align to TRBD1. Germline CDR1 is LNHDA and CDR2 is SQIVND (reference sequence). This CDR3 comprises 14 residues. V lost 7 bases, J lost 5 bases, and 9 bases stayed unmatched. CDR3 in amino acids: CASTRQGNPYGYTF. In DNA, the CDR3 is TGTGCCAGTACCCGACAGGGGAACCCGTATGGCTACACCTTC.

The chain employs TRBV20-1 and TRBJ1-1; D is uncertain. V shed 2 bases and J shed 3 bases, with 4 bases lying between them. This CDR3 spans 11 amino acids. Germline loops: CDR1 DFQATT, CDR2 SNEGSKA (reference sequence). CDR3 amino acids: CSARSYTEAFF. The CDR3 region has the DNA TGCAGTGCTAGATCCTACACTGAAGCTTTCTTT.

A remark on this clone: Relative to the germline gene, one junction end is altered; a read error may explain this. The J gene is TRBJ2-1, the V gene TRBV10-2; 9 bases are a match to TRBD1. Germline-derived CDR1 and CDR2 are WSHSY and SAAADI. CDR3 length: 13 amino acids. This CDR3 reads CASSEFPQGARVF. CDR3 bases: TGCGCCAGCAGTGAGTTCCCACAGGGGGCCCGTGTCTTC.

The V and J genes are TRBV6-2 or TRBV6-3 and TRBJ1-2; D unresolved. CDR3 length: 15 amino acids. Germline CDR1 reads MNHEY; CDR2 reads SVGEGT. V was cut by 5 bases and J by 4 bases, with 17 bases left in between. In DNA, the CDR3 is TGTGCCAGCAGTGACTTCCCTGGGAGTGTCTATGGCTACACCTTC. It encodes CASSDFPGSVYGYTF.

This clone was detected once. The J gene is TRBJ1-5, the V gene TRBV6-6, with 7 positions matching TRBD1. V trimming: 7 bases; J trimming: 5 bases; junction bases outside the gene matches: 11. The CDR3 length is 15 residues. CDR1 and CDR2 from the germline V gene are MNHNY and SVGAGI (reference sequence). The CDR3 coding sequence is TGTGCCAGCAACTCAGGGGGTGGGACGTATCAGCCCCAGCATTTT. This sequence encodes CASNSGGGTYQPQHF.

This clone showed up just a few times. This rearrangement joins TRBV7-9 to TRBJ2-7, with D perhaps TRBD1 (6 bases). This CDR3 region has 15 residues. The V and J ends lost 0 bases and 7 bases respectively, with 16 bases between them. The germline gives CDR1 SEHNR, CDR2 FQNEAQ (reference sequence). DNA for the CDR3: TGTGCCAGCAGCTTAGCTGAGAGCTGGGGGCGTGAGCAGTACTTC. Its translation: CASSLAESWGREQYF. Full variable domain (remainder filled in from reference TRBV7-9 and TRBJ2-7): DTGVSQNPRHKITKRGQNVTFRCDPISEHNRLYWYRQTLGQGPEFLTYFQNEAQLEKSRLLSDRFSAERPKGSFSTLEIQRTEQGDSAMYLCASSLAESWGREQYFGPGTRLTVT.

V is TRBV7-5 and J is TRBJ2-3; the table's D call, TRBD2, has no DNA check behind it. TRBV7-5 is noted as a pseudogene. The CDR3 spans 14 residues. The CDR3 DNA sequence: TGTGTCAGAAGCTTAGCGGAGTGCACAGATACGCAGTATTTT. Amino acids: CVRSLAECTDTQYF.

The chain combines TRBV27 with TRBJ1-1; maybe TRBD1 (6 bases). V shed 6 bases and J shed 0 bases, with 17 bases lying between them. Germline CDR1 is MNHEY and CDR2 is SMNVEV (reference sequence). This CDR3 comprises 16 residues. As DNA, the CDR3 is TGTGCCAGCAGCCCCGGACAGACAATTTTGAACACTGAAGCTTTCTTT. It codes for CASSPGQTILNTEAFF.

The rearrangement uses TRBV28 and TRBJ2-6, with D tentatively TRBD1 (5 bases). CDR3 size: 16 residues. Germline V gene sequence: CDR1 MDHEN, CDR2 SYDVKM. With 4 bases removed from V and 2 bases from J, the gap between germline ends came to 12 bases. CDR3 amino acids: CASSSQGFAGANVLTF. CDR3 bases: TGTGCCAGCAGTTCCCAGGGATTCGCTGGGGCCAACGTCCTGACTTTC.

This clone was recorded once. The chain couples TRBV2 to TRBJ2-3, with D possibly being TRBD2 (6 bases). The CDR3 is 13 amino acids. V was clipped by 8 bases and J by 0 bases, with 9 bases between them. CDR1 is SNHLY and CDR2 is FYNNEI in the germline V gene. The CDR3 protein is CASSGESTDTQYF. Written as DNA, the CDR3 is TGTGCCAGCTCGGGGGAGAGCACAGATACGCAGTATTTT. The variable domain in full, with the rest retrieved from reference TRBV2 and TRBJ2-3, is EPEVTQTPSHQVTQMGQEVILRCVPISNHLYFYWYRQILGQKVEFLVSFYNNEISEKSEIFDDQFSVERPDGSNFTLKIRSTKLEDSAMYFCASSGESTDTQYFGPGTRLTVL.